This T cell receptor beta chain derives from a study of identical twins. TCRdb ran MiXCR on the 5' RACE reads and lists one entry per CDR3 protein. Here the sample spans about 1.7 million distinct CDR3 sequences, about 30% being singletons. This CDR3 region has 14 residues. V shed 0 bases and J shed 11 bases, with 16 bases lying between them. The germline gives CDR1 LGHNA, CDR2 YNFKEQ. V gene TRBV4-2 combines with J gene TRBJ2-5; D unclear. This TCR came from a newborn girl in good health. The sequencing input was cord blood. The CDR3, as DNA: TGTGCCAGCAGCCAAGATGGGAAGCCCAATGAGCAGTACTTC. Translation: CASSQDGKPNEQYF.